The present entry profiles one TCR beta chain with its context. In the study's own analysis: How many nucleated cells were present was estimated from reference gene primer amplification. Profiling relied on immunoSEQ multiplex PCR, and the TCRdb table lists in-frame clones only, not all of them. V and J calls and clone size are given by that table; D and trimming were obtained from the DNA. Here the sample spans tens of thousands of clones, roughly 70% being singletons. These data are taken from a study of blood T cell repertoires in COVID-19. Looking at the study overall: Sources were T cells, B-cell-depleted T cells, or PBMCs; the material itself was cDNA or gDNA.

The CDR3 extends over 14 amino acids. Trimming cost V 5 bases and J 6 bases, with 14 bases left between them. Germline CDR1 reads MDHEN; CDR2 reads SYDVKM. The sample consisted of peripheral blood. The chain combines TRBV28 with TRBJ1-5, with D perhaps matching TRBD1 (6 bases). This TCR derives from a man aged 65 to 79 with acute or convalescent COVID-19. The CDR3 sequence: CASSTNRDSQPQHF. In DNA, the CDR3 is TGTGCCAGCAGTACCAACAGGGATAGTCAGCCCCAGCATTTT.